The TCR beta chain under discussion was sequenced for a study of blood T cell repertoires in COVID-19 (TCRdb year 2020). Study-wide context: The collaborator samples originated in the United States, Italy and Spain and spanned the acute and convalescent phases of COVID-19. The repertoires were released in a freely available public database meant as a resource for research on the immune response to SARS-CoV-2. The material from the prospective study consisted of cDNA or gDNA derived from T cells, B-cell-depleted T cells, or PBMCs. Where available, HLA class I and class II types were obtained from metadata supplied by the sample provider rather than from assay-based typing. Nearly every sample came with metadata listing a de-identified subject ID, COVID-19 status, age in years and sex. The dataset comprised deeply sampled blood TCRbeta repertoires from subjects exposed to, actively infected with, or recovered from COVID-19. The samples were drawn from two sources: the first 160 participants of the ongoing ImmuneRACE study, and fewer than 1,500 subjects contributed by 6 global collaborators.

Overall study results and their limits: Clinical and demographic metadata were provided uncurated, with the amount varying by source and participant.

With respect to this clone: There is no known antigen for this receptor. Per-nucleotide qualities are absent, and no much larger clonotype sits a single base away.

The CDR3 starts with the cysteine, ends with the phenylalanine, and has 16 residues. Solely the CDR3 DNA is kept, with 48 bases framed from the first base. Germline trimming amounts to 5 bases on V and 3 bases on J, with 9 as the count of junction bases outside the gene matches. CDR1 and CDR2, looked up from the germline V gene, are SGHAT and FQNNGV. TCRbeta CDR3 regions were amplified from genomic DNA by means of the immunoSEQ Assay, a bias-controlled multiplex PCR. As for the original processing: The number of nucleated cells in each sample was estimated by amplification of reference gene primers within the assay. Sequence reads were collapsed and filtered to measure the absolute abundance of every unique TCRbeta CDR3 rearrangement. For each sample, productive Simpson clonality was calculated by taking the square root of Simpson's diversity index across productive rearrangements. The immuneACCESS repertoire file appears here via TCRdb, limited to in-frame rearrangements. These files lack a portion of the clones; in checked studies, under half of the deficit traces to unresolved V genes, and the cause of the others is not known. The V and J calls and clone size come from that table; D and trimming were worked out from the DNA. The sample contains some 110,000 clones, over 80% of them found a single time. The ten largest clonotypes hold under 3% of the sample.

Whole blood was collected in K2EDTA tubes by collaborating institutions according to the institutions' own protocols. Collaborator samples were shipped for TCRbeta analysis as frozen whole blood, isolated PBMCs, or DNA extracted from either sample type. The material sequenced was peripheral blood. This chain joins TRBV11-2 to TRBJ2-2, with 7 bases aligning to TRBD1. The clonotype originates from a man aged 25 to 40 with acute or convalescent COVID-19. The nucleotide sequence reads as follows: TGTGCCAGCAGCCCACGAGGGGGCTCGGACACCGGGGAGCTGTTTTTT. Its coded protein is CASSPRGGSDTGELFF.